This TCR beta chain was identified during a study of metastatic and nonmetastatic thyroid tumors. About the research overall: Malignant and benign thyroid patients had repertoires compared in peripheral blood and tumor or nodule tissue. Notes on the study in general: Significantly greater TCR beta diversity was reportedly found in malignant thyroid tumors than in benign nodules (in blood and tumor).

Germline CDR1 reads DFQATT; CDR2 reads SNEGSKA (reference sequence). This CDR3 comprises 15 residues. In the authors' methods: Clinicopathological groups supplied CDR3 differences that were used to build a distant-metastasis classifier for papillary thyroid cancer. TCRdb re-called the PCR reads through MiXCR. Clone size and V and J calls follow TCRdb, not the original study. The sample lists roughly 58,000 clones, less than 5% seen once, with under 25% in the top ten. No patient had received any treatment before thyroid surgery. As for this clone: Its antigen remains unknown. At one end, the junction sequence differs from germline, possibly due to a read error.

The chain is built from TRBV20-1 and TRBJ2-5; D possibly corresponds to TRBD1 (5 bases). The sequence derives from a female donor with papillary thyroid cancer or a benign thyroid nodule (not recorded which). Some clones in this sample may be carry-over from other donors' samples. Sequenced material: blood. The CDR3 sequence is CSASSWGRGQDTQYF. The CDR3 DNA reads TGCAGTGCTAGTTCCTGGGGTAGGGGCCAAGATACCCAGTACTTC.